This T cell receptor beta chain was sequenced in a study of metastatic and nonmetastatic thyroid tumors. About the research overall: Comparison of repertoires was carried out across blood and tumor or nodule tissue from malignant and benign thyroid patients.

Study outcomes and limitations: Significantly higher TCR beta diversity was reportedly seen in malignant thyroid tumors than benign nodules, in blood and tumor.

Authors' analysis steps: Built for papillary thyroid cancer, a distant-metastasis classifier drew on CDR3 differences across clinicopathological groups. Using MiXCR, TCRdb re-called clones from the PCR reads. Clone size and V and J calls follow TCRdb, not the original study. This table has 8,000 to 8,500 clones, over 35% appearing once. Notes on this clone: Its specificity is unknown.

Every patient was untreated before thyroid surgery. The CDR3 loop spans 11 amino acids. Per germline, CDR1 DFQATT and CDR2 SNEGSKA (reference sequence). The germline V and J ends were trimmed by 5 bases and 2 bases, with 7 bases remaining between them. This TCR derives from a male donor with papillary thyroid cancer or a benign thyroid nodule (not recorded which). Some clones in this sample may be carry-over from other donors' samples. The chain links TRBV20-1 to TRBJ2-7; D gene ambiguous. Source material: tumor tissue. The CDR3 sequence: CSAEHAYEQYF. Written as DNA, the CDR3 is TGCAGTGCTGAACACGCCTACGAGCAGTACTTC.